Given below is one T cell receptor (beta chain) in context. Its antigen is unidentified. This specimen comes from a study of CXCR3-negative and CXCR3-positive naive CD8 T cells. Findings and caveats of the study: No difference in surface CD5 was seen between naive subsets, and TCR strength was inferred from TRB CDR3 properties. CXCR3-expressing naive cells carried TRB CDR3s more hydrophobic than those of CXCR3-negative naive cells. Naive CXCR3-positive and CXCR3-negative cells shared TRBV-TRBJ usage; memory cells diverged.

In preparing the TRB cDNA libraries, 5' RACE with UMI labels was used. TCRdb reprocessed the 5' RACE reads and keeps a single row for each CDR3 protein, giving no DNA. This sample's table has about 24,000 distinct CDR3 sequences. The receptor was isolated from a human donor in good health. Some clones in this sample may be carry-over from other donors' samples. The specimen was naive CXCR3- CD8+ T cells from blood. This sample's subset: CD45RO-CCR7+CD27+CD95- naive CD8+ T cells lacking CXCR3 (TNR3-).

CDR3 sequence: CASSRVGGNTGELFF. V and J are TRBV7-2 and TRBJ2-2. Germline V gives CDR1 SGHTA, CDR2 FQGNSA. The CDR3 sequence is 15 residues long.